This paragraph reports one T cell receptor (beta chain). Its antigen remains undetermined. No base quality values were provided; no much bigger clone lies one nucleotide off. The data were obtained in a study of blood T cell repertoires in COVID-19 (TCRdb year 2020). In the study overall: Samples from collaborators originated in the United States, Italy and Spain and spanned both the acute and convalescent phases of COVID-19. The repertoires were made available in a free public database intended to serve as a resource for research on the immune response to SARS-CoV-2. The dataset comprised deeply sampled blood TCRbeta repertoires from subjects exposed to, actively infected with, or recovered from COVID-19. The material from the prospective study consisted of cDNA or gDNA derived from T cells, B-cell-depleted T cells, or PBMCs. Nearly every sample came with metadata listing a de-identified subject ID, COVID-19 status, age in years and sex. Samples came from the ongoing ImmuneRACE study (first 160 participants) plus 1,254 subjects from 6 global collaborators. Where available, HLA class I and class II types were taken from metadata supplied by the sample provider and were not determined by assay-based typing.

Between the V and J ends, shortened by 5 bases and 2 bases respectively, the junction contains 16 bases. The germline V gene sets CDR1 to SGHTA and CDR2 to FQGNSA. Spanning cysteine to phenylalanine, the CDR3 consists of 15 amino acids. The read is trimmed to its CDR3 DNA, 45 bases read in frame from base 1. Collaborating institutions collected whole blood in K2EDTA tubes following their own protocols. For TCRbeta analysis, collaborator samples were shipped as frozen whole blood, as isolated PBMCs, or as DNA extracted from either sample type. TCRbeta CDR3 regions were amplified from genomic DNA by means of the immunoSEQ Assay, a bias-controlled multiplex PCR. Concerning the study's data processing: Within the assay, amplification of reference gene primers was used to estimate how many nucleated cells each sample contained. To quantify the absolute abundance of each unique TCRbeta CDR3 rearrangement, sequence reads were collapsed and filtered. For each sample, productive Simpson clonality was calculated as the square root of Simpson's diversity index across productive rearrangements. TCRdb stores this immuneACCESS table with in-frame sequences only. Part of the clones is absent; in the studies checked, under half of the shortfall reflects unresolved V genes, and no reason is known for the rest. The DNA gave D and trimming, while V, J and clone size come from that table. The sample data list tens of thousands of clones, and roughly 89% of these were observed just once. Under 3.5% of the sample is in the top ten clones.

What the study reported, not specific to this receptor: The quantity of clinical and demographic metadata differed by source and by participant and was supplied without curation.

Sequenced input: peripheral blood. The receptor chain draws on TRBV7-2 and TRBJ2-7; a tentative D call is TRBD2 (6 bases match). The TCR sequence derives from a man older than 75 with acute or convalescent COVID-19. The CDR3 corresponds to CASSATSGQTYEQYF. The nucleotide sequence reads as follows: TGTGCCAGCAGCGCCACGAGCGGGCAGACCTACGAGCAGTACTTC.